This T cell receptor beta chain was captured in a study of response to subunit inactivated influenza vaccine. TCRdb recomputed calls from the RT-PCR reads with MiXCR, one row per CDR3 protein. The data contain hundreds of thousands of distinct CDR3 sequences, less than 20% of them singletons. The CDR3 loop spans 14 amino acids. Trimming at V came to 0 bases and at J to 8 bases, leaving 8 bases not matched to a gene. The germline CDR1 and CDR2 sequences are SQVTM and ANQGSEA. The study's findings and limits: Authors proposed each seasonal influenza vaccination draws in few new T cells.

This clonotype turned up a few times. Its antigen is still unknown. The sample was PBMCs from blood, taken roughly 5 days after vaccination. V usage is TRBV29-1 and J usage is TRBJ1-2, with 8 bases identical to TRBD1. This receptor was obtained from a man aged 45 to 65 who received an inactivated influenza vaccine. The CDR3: CSVEDGQGAGGYTF. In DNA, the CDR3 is TGCAGCGTTGAAGATGGACAGGGAGCAGGGGGCTACACCTTC.